A single sample gave rise to the 21 T cell receptor beta chains below, sequenced in a study of blood T cell repertoires in COVID-19. TCRdb's copy holds only in-frame clones and misses some; the assay was immunoSEQ multiplex PCR. The sample has 150,000 to 200,000 clones, approximately 82% seen once; the top ten hold about 24%. Material for sequencing was peripheral blood. These receptors all come from a woman of 80 years or more with acute or convalescent COVID-19.

The chain links TRBV2 to TRBJ2-3; the match to TRBD2 covers 9 bases. J was trimmed by 2 bases and V by 6 bases; bases with no gene match: 9. The germline gives CDR1 SNHLY, CDR2 FYNNEI. The CDR3 totals 16 residues. CDR3 sequence reads: CASRTGTSRDTDTQYF. The CDR3 DNA reads TGTGCCAGCAGAACCGGGACTAGCCGAGACACAGATACGCAGTATTTT.

The chain couples TRBV6-5 to TRBJ1-4; 7 nucleotides agree with TRBD1. V shed 5 bases, J shed 12 bases, and the junction held 15 bases outside the gene matches. This CDR3 is built from 15 residues. Germline V gene lookup returns CDR1 MNHEY and CDR2 SVGAGI. CDR3 sequence: CASSPGTVPDRQLFF. The DNA for the CDR3 is TGTGCCAGCAGTCCCGGGACAGTTCCTGACAGACAACTGTTTTTT.

The rearrangement uses TRBV5-1 and TRBJ1-1; D remains unclear. The CDR3 runs to 14 residues. Germline CDR1 and CDR2: SGHRS and YFSETQ. The V end lost 5 bases, the J end lost 5 bases, and 16 bases lay between the germline ends. As DNA, the CDR3 is TGCGCCAGCAGTCAGGAAGCGGGTCGAACTGAAGCTTTCTTT. It is translated as CASSQEAGRTEAFF.

This rearrangement joins TRBV23-1 to TRBJ2-3; TRBD1 matches at 10 bases. TRBV23-1 is designated an ORF whose function remains uncertain. CDR3 size: 16 residues. V shed 4 bases and J 0 bases; nucleotides not matched to a gene: 4. For the CDR3, the DNA is TGCGCCAGCAGTCCTCGACAGGGGGCTAGCACAGATACGCAGTATTTT. Its translation is CASSPRQGASTDTQYF.

This clone was detected ten times or more. The rearrangement links TRBV2 to TRBJ2-7, with D possibly being TRBD1 (5 bases). The V gene's germline CDR1 is SNHLY and CDR2 FYNNEI. This CDR3 is built from 16 residues. Trimming stripped 0 bases from V and 0 bases from J, with 12 bases between. CDR3: CASSEAWRQGSYEQYF. CDR3 sequence (DNA): TGTGCCAGCAGTGAAGCGTGGCGGCAGGGCTCCTACGAGCAGTACTTC.

This clone was recorded only once. V and J are TRBV30 and TRBJ2-3, with 8 positions matching TRBD2. From germline, CDR1 is GTSNPN and CDR2 SVGIG (reference sequence). Trimming took 3 bases from V and 3 from J; bases not matched to a gene: 8. This CDR3 contains 15 residues. The CDR3 here is CAWSTAGALTDTQYF. DNA of the CDR3: TGTGCCTGGAGCACAGCGGGAGCCCTTACAGATACGCAGTATTTT.

This CDR3 reads CASSLVLAGGFNEQFF. CDR3 in DNA: TGTGCCAGCAGCTTGGTTCTAGCGGGAGGGTTCAATGAGCAGTTCTTC. The chain combines TRBV5-4 with TRBJ2-1; 12 nucleotides line up with TRBD2. CDR1 is SGHNT, CDR2 YYREEE, per germline (reference sequence). V lost 0 bases to trimming and J lost 6 bases; unmatched junction nucleotides: 4. CDR3 length: 16 amino acids.

This clone showed up just a few times. The chain uses TRBV5-1 and TRBJ2-1; D not resolved. Trimming left V 4 bases short and J 0 bases short, with 14 bases between. The CDR3 has 16 residues. Germline V gives CDR1 SGHRS, CDR2 YFSETQ. The CDR3 nucleotides are TGCGCCAGCAGCACAAGCACAGTGAGCTCCTACAATGAGCAGTTCTTC. This gives the protein CASSTSTVSSYNEQFF.

J is TRBJ2-7 and V is TRBV12-5; 14 positions match TRBD2. V lost 6 bases, J lost 4 bases, and 5 bases stayed unmatched. Germline CDR1 is LGHNT and CDR2 is FRNRAP. The CDR3 runs to 15 residues. Here the CDR3 reads CASGRGLAGVYEQYF. CDR3 coding DNA: TGTGCTAGTGGCCGGGGACTAGCGGGAGTATACGAGCAGTACTTC.

In this sample, this clone turned up once. The gene calls are TRBV9 and TRBJ2-1; D unresolved. Per germline, CDR1 SGDLS and CDR2 YYNGEE. This CDR3 spans 12 amino acids. Trimming took 3 bases from V and 4 from J, leaving 5 bases between them. The CDR3 region is CASSANYNEQFF. As DNA, the CDR3 is TGTGCCAGCAGCGCCAATTACAATGAGCAGTTCTTC. The whole variable domain, remainder taken from reference TRBV9 and TRBJ2-1, is DSGVTQTPKHLITATGQRVTLRCSPRSGDLSVYWYQQSLDQGLQFLIQYYNGEERAKGNILERFSAQQFPDLHSELNLSSLELGDSALYFCASSANYNEQFFGPGTRLTVL.

This clone appeared a few times. The chain joins TRBV5-1 to TRBJ1-1; possible D gene TRBD1, 6 bases. V was pared by 0 bases and J by 1 base, with 22 bases between. Germline-derived CDR1 and CDR2 are SGHRS and YFSETQ. This CDR3 contains 19 residues. The CDR3: CASSLVPPGHYDQNTEAFF. The CDR3 nucleotides are TGCGCCAGCAGCTTGGTGCCTCCGGGACACTACGATCAGAACACTGAAGCTTTCTTT.

This clone came up once. The chain joins TRBV7-2 to TRBJ2-5, with a possible D match to TRBD2 (5 bases). V lost 1 base and J lost 3, with 15 bases in between. This CDR3 comprises 16 residues. Germline-derived CDR1 and CDR2 are SGHTA and FQGNSA. CDR3 amino acids: CASSLVGKTGKETQYF. CDR3 DNA sequence: TGTGCCAGCAGCTTAGTAGGGAAGACGGGAAAAGAGACCCAGTACTTC.

The chain has TRBV19 and TRBJ2-3; 8 positions agree with TRBD1. The length of the CDR3 is 16 residues. Trimming took 4 bases from V and 0 from J; bases not matched to a gene: 6. Germline V gene lookup returns CDR1 LNHDA and CDR2 SQIVND (reference sequence). The CDR3 bases are TGTGCCAGTAGTAGGGGACAGGTTTCTAGCACAGATACGCAGTATTTT. Translation: CASSRGQVSSTDTQYF. Using reference TRBV19 and TRBJ2-3 for the parts outside the CDR3, the full variable domain is DGGITQSPKYLFRKEGQNVTLSCEQNLNHDAMYWYRQDPGQGLRLIYYSQIVNDFQKGDIAEGYSVSREKKESFPLTVTSAQKNPTAFYLCASSRGQVSSTDTQYFGPGTRLTVL.

The table lists this clone with a count of one. This sequence joins TRBV5-4 and TRBJ1-1; D is uncertain. Trimming removed 0 bases at V and 0 bases at J, with 6 bases between. Germline values: CDR1 SGHNT, CDR2 YYREEE (reference sequence). This CDR3 has 14 residues. CDR3 in amino acids: CASSLASLNTEAFF. For the CDR3, the DNA is TGTGCCAGCAGCTTGGCGAGTTTGAACACTGAAGCTTTCTTT.

V and J are TRBV10-1 and TRBJ1-4, with TRBD1 as a possible D gene (5 bases). CDR1 WNHNN and CDR2 SYGVQD come from the germline V gene (reference sequence). V lost 3 bases, J lost 7 bases, and 9 bases lay in between. The CDR3 contains 13 residues. DNA of the CDR3: TGCGCCAGCAGTGACAGGGTTTTTGAAAAACTGTTTTTT. Its translation is CASSDRVFEKLFF.

The genes are TRBV20-1 and TRBJ2-1, with TRBD2 identical over 8 bases. CDR1 is DFQATT and CDR2 is SNEGSKA in the germline V gene (reference sequence). Trimming took 3 bases from V and 4 from J; bases not matched to a gene: 8. This CDR3 spans 15 amino acids. CDR3 region: CSASLAGGLYNEQFF. As DNA, the CDR3 is TGCAGTGCTAGTCTGGCGGGAGGACTGTACAATGAGCAGTTCTTC.

This chain uses TRBV6-5 with TRBJ1-1; tentatively, D is TRBD1 (5 bases). Germline CDR1 is MNHEY and CDR2 is SVGAGI. The V end lost 1 base, the J end lost 8 bases, and 8 bases lay between the germline ends. The CDR3 runs to 12 residues. CDR3 amino acids: CASSYFQGEAFF. CDR3 sequence (DNA): TGTGCCAGCAGTTACTTTCAGGGAGAAGCTTTCTTT.

This clone was seen a single time. The gene calls are TRBV4-3 and TRBJ2-7, with 11 bases that match TRBD2. The CDR3 is 17 residues long. V gave up 0 bases and J gave up 2 bases; unmatched junction bases: 6. Germline values: CDR1 LGHNA, CDR2 YSLEER. The CDR3 DNA follows: TGCGCCAGCAGCCAAGAGCTAGCGGGAGGTGCCACCTACGAGCAGTACTTC. Encoded protein: CASSQELAGGATYEQYF.

This clone was observed once. The chain links TRBV4-1 to TRBJ2-1, with 9 bases identical to TRBD2. There are 16 residues in the CDR3. Germline loops: CDR1 MGHRA, CDR2 YSYEKL. V shed 2 bases and J 3 bases; nucleotides not matched to a gene: 5. The CDR3 sequence is CASSQPTSGRYNEQFF. The CDR3 region has the DNA TGCGCCAGCAGCCAACCCACTAGCGGGCGCTACAATGAGCAGTTCTTC.

The chain links TRBV7-9 to TRBJ2-5; D gene uncertain. The CDR3 spans 12 residues. The V gene's germline CDR1 is SEHNR and CDR2 FQNEAQ (reference sequence). Trimming took 4 bases from V and 0 from J, leaving 3 bases between them. The CDR3, as DNA: TGTGCCAGCAGCTCGGACCAAGAGACCCAGTACTTC. It codes for CASSSDQETQYF.

Only a few counts were recorded for this clone. The chain combines TRBV28 with TRBJ1-1, with 9 bases identical to TRBD1. The CDR3 has 15 residues. Germline V gene sequence: CDR1 MDHEN, CDR2 SYDVKM. Trimming removed 6 bases from V and 5 bases from J; junction bases left unmatched: 10. Here the CDR3 reads CASRPTGGQGTEAFF. In DNA form, the CDR3 reads TGTGCCAGCAGACCCACAGGGGGCCAGGGGACTGAAGCTTTCTTT.